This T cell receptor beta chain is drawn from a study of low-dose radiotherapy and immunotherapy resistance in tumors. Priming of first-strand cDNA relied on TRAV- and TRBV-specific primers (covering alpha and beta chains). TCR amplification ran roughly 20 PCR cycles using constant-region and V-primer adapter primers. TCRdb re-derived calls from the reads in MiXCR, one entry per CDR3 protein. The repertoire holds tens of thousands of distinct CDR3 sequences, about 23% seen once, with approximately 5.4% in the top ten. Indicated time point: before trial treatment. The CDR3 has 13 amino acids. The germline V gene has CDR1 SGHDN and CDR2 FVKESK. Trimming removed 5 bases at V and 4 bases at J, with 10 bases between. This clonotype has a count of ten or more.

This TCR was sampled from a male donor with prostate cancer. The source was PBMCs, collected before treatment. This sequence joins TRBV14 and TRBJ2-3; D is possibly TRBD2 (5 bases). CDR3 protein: CASSDGLPDTQYF. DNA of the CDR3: TGTGCCAGCAGCGATGGACTTCCAGATACGCAGTATTTT. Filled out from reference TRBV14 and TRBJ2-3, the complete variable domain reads EAGVTQFPSHSVIEKGQTVTLRCDPISGHDNLYWYRRVMGKEIKFLLHFVKESKQDESGMPNNRFLAERTGGTYSTLKVQPAELEDSGVYFCASSDGLPDTQYFGPGTRLTVL.